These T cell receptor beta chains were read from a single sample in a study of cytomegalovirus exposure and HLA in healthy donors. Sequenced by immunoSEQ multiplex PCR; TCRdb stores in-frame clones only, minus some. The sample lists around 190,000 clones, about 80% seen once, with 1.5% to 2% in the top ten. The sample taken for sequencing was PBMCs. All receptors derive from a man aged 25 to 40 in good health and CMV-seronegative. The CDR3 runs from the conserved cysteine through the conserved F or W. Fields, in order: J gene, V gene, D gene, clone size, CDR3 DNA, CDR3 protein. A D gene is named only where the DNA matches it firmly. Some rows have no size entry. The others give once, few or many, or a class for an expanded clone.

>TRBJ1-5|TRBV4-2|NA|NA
TGTGCCAGCAGCCAAGACCGGGAGCGTAATCAGCCCCAGCATTTT
CASSQDRERNQPQHF
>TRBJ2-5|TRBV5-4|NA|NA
TGTGCCAGCAGCACCCCAAAGACAGCCTACCAAGAGACCCAGTACTTC
CASSTPKTAYQETQYF
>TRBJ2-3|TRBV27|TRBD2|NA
TGTGCCAGCACAAGACTAGCGGGAGGAACAGATACGCAGTATTTT
CASTRLAGGTDTQYF
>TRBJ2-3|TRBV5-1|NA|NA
TGCGCCAGCAGCTGGAGGGGGCGGGAGGCAGATACGCAGTATTTT
CASSWRGREADTQYF
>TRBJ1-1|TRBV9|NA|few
TGTGCCAGCAGCCCCAGGGAGGCAGTGCGGTCGGGTGCTGCTTTCTTT
CASSPREAVRSGAAFF
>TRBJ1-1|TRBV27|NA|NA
TGTGCCAGTCGCGAGAGAAAGAACACTGAAGCTTTCTTT
CASRERKNTEAFF
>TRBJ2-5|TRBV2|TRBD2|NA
TGTGCCAGCAGTGAAGGACTGGGGGGGGGAACCCAGTACTTC
CASSEGLGGGTQYF
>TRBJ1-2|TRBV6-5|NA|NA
TGTGCCAGCAGTTACTCGTACAGCTCTACTGGCTACACCTTC
CASSYSYSSTGYTF
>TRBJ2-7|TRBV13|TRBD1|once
TGTGCCAGCAGCCACATAAGACAGGGAATAGGGGAGCAGTACTTC
CASSHIRQGIGEQYF
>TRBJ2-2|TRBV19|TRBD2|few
TGTGCCAGTAGAACGGGAGGGCCCTCTTTCGGGACCGGGGAGCTGTTTTTT
CASRTGGPSFGTGELFF
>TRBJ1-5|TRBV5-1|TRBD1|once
TGCGCCAGCAGCCGGGGGACAGGGGATAGCAATCAGCCCCAGCATTTT
CASSRGTGDSNQPQHF
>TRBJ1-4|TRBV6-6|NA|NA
TGTGCCAGCAGTCGTCAGGCACATAATGAAAAACTGTTTTTT
CASSRQAHNEKLFF
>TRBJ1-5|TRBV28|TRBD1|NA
TGTGCCAGCAGTTTCCCTAGGGGGACAGGGATCTGGGATAGCAATCAGCCCCAGCATTTT
CASSFPRGTGIWDSNQPQHF
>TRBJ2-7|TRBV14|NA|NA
TGTGCCAGCAGCCAATTCAACAGGTTCACCTACGAGCAGTACTTC
CASSQFNRFTYEQYF
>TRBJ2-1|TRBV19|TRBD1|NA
TGTGCCAGTAGAACAGGGGTGGCCTCCTACAATGAGCAGTTCTTC
CASRTGVASYNEQFF
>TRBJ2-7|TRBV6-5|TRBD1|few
TGTGCCAGCAGCCCCCCGGGACAGACCTACGAGCAGTACTTC
CASSPPGQTYEQYF
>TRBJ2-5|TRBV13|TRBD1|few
TGTGCCAGCAGCTTAGTCGACAGGGGCCCTAGAGAGACCCAGTACTTC
CASSLVDRGPRETQYF
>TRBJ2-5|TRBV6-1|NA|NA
TGTGCCAGCAGTGAGGCGGGCCCACCTATATGGGACCAGTACTTC
CASSEAGPPIWDQYF
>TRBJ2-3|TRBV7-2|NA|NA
TGTGCCAGCAGCCACACAGATACGCAGTATTTT
CASSHTDTQYF
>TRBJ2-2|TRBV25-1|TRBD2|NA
TGTGCCAGCAGCATCTACGGGGGGGAGTCCGGGGAGCTGTTTTTT
CASSIYGGESGELFF
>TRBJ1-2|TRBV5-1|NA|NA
TGCGCCAGCAGCTTATACAGGGAGCGCAACTATGGCTACACCTTC
CASSLYRERNYGYTF
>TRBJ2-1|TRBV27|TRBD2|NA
TGTGCCAGCAATCAAGCGGGAGGGCCCCACAATGAGCAGTTCTTC
CASNQAGGPHNEQFF
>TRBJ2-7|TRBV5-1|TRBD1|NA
TGCGCCAGCTCCGGGACAGGGGCTCCCTACGAGCAGTACTTC
CASSGTGAPYEQYF
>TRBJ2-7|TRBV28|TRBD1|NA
TGTGCCAGCAGTCGGGCCGGGACAGGTCCCTACGAGCAGTACTTC
CASSRAGTGPYEQYF
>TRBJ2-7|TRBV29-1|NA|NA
TGCAGCGTCGCAGGGCTTCTGCGTGACGAGCAGTACTTC
CSVAGLLRDEQYF
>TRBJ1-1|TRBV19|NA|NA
TGTGCCAGTGGGGCAACAGGGAGCACTGAAGCTTTCTTT
CASGATGSTEAFF
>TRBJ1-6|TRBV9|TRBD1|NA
TGTGCCAGCAGCGATCAGGGGGCGTTAGGTTCACCCCTCCACTTT
CASSDQGALGSPLHF
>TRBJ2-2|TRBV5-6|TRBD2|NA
TGTGCCAGCACCCGGGGGGGGCCCGGGGAGCTGTTTTTT
CASTRGGPGELFF
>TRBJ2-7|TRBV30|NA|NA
TGTGCCTGGAGCCGTCAAAGCTCCTACGAGCAGTACTTC
CAWSRQSSYEQYF
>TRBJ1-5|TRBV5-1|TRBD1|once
TGCGCCAGCAGCTTGGAGGGACAGGGAGGGCAGCCCCAGCATTTT
CASSLEGQGGQPQHF
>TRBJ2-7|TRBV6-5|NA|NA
TGTGCCAGCACGCGCCCGGGAATCTACGAGCAGTACTTC
CASTRPGIYEQYF
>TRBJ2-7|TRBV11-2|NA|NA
TGTGCCAGCAGCCGAAGAATTGGGGACTCTCCCTACGAGCAGTACTTC
CASSRRIGDSPYEQYF
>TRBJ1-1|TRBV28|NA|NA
TGTGCCAGCATCCTCGGTGGTTTCGCGGTCTTGAACACTGAAGCTTTCTTT
CASILGGFAVLNTEAFF
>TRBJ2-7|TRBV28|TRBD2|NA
TGTGCCAGCAGTTTTCACCTAGCGGAACTTACCTACGAGCAGTACTTC
CASSFHLAELTYEQYF
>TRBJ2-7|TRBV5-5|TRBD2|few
TGTGCCAGCAGCTTGGCCCCCCTGGCGGGAGGGTCCTACGAGCAGTACTTC
CASSLAPLAGGSYEQYF
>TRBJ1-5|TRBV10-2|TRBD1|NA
TGCGCCAGCAGTGAGCCCCGGACAGGGAAGGATCAGCCCCAGCATTTT
CASSEPRTGKDQPQHF
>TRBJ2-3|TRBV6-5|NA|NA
TGTGCCAGTATGCAGGCAGATACGCAGTATTTT
CASMQADTQYF
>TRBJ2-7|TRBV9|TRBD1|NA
TGTGCCAGCAGCCCTACAGGGGGCAGGACCTACTACGAGCAGTACTTC
CASSPTGGRTYYEQYF
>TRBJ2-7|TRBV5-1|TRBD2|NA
TGCGCCAGCAGCTCCCAGGGCGGGAGAGTATCCTACGAGCAGTACTTC
CASSSQGGRVSYEQYF
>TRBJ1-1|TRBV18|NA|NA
TGTGCCAGCTCACCCCCGACGGGTCCGATTGACACTGAAGCTTTCTTT
CASSPPTGPIDTEAFF
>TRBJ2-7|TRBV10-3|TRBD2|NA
TGTGCCATCAGAACCAGCGGGACTAGCACACGCTTC
CAIRTSGTSTRF
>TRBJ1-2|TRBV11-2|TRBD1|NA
TGTGCCAGCAGGGGACAGCCAAACTATGGCTACACCTTC
CASRGQPNYGYTF
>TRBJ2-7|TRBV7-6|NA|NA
TGTGCCAGCAGCTTAAGCCCCGGGACTGCTACCTACGAGCAGTACTTC
CASSLSPGTATYEQYF
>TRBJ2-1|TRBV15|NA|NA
TGTGCCACCAGCAGAGAAAGGAGCAGCGATGAGCAGTTCTTC
CATSRERSSDEQFF
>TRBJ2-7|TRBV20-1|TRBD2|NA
TGTTCGACTAGCGGATCCTACGAGCAGTACTTC
CSTSGSYEQYF
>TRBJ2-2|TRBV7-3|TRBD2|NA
TGTGCCAGCAGCCCCCGCCCGGGGACTACTAACACCGGGGAGCTGTTTTTT
CASSPRPGTTNTGELFF
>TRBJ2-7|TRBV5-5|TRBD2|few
TGTGCCAGCAGTAACCCGGGACTAGGTATTGGCGAGCAGTACTTC
CASSNPGLGIGEQYF
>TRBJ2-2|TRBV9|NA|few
TGTGCCAGCAGCGTAGAAGCAATCACTACCGGGGAGCTGTTTTTT
CASSVEAITTGELFF
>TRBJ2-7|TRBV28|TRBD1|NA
TGTGCCAGCAGCCGAGGGACAGGGTCCCACTTC
CASSRGTGSHF
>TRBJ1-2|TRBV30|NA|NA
TGTGCCTGGAGTTTCGGCTATGGCTACACCTTC
CAWSFGYGYTF
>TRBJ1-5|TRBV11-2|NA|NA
TGTGCCAGCAGCCTCGAGGGGGAGCCCCAGCATTTT
CASSLEGEPQHF
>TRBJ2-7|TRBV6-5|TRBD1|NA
TGTGCCAGCAGGCCGGGACAGCCCTACGAGCAGTACTTC
CASRPGQPYEQYF
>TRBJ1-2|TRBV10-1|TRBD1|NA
TGCGCCAGCAGTCCAGGAGGGGGCGAACGGTATGGCTACACCTTC
CASSPGGGERYGYTF
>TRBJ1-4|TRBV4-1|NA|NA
TGCGCCAGCAGCCCCGGGGGACCCACTAATGAAAAACTGTTTTTT
CASSPGGPTNEKLFF
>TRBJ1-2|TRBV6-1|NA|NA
TGTGCCAGCAGTGAAGCGCGGGCTCCTACCTATGGCTACACCTTC
CASSEARAPTYGYTF